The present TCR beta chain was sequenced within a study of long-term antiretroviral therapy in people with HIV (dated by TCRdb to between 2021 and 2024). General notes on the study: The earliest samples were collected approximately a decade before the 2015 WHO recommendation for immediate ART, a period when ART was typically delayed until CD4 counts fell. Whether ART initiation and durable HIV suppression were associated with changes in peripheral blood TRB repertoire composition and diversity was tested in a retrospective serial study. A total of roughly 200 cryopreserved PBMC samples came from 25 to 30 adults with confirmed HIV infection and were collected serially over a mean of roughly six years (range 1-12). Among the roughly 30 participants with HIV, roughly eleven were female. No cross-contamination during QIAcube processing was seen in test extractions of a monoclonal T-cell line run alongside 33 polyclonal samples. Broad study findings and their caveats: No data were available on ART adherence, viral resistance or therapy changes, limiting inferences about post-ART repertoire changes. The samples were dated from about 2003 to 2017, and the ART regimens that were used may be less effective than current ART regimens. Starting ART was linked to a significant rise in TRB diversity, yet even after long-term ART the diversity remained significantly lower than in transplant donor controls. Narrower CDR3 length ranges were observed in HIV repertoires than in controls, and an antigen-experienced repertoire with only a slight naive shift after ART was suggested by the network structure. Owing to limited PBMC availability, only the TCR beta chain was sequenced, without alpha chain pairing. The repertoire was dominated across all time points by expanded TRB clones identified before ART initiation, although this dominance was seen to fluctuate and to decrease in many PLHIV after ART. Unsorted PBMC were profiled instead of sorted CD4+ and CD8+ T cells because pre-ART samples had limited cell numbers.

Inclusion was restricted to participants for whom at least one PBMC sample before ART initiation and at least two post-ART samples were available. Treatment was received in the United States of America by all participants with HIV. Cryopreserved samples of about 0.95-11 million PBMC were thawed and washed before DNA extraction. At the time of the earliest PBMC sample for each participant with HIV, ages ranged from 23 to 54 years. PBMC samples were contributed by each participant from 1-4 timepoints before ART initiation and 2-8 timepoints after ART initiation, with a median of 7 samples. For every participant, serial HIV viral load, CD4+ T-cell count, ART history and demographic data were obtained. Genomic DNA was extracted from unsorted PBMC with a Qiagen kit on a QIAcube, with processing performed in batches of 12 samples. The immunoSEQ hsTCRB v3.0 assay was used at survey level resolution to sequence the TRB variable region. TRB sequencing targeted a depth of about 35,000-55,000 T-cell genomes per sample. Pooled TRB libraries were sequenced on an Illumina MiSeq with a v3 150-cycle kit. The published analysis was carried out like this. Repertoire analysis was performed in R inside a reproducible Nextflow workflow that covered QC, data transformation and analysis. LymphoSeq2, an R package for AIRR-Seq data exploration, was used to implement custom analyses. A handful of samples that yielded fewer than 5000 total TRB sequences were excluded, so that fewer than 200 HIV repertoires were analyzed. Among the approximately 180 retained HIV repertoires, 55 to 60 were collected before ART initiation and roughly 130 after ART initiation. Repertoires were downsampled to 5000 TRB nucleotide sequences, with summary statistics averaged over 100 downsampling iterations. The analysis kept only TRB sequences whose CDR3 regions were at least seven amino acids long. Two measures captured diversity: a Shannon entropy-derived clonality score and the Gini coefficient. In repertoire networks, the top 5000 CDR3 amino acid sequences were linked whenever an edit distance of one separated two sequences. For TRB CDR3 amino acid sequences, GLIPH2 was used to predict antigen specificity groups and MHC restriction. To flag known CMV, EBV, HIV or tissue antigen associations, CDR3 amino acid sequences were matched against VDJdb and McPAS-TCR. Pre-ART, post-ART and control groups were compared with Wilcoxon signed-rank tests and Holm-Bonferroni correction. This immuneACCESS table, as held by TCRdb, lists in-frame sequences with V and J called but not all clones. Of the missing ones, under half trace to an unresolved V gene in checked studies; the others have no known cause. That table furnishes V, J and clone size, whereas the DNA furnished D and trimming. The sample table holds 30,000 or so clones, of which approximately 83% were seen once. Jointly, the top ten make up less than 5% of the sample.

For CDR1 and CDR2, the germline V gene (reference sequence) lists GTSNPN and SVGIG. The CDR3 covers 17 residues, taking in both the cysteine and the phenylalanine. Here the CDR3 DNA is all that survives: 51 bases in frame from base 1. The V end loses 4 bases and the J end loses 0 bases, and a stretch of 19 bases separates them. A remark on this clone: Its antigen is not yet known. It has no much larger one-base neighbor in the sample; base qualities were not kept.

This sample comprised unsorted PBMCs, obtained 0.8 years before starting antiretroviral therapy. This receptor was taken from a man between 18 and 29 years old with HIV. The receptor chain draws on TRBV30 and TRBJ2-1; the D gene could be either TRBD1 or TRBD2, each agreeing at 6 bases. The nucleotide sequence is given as TGTGCCTGGACTATAGGGGGGAGGCTGAGCTCCTACAATGAGCAGTTCTTC. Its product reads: CAWTIGGRLSSYNEQFF. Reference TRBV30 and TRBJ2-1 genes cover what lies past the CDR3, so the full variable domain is SQTIHQWPATLVQPVGSPLSLECTVEGTSNPNLYWYRQAAGRGLQLLFYSVGIGQISSEVPQNLSASRPQDRQFILSSKKLLLSDSGFYLCAWTIGGRLSSYNEQFFGPGTRLTVL.